The present T cell receptor (beta chain) was sequenced within a study of regulatory T cells in long-lasting Graves disease (dated by TCRdb to the early 2020s). Background on the whole study: In the newly diagnosed Graves' disease group, patients had been taking antithyroid drugs for less than 3 months. Patients with persistent Graves' disease were compared with patients with newly diagnosed Graves' disease using TCR sequencing and RNA sequencing of peripheral blood. A total of about 33 samples underwent TCR sequencing, from about 13 patients with persistent Graves' disease and around 20 patients with newly diagnosed Graves' disease. The study was conducted in China and was registered as a clinical trial.

Here is what the overall study found, with its caveats: The authors noted that the small sample size was a limitation that may lower accuracy. Sequencing and analysis were restricted to the TCR beta chain. Persistent disease showed preferential use of TRBV28, TRBJ1-2 and TRBJ2-5, whereas newly diagnosed disease favored TRBV20-1 and TRBJ2-1. Only peripheral blood was studied, because thyroid tissue, the primary lesion, was inaccessible. Patients with persistent disease shared more public clonotypes (approximately 2,500) than newly diagnosed patients did (more than 900). Compared with newly diagnosed patients, persistent Graves' disease patients had lower TCR Shannon entropy and fewer highly expanded clones, which suggests clonal expansion.

The CDR3 starts with the cysteine, ends with the phenylalanine, and has 15 residues. Only the CDR3 part of the read is kept: 45 bases, read in frame from the first base. Based on the germline V gene, the CDR1 and CDR2 sequences are SGHRS and YFSETQ. Compared with germline, V lacks 4 bases and J lacks 5 bases; bases without a gene match: 12. Library method: multiplex PCR. Reads for this sample came from an Illumina HiSeq 4000. TCR beta libraries were built with iRepertoire HTBI primers and Arm-PCR amplification of CDR3 regions. Gel purification was performed on PCR products prior to sequencing. In the original analysis: Gene usage analysis of CDR3 amino acid clonotypes used the 60 to 80 TRBV and some 13 TRBJ segments found across samples. Filtered high-quality paired reads were merged into contigs using COPE and FqMerger. Contigs were aligned with BLAST to IMGT TRBV, TRBD and TRBJ reference genes, and CDR3 was defined per IMGT. Any clonotype with a frequency above 0.1% was classified as a highly expanded clone. Repertoire diversity was measured by Shannon entropy, and V-J evenness by the Gini coefficient. A clonotype found in more than one individual was treated as public. Starting from the raw public reads, TCRdb applied fastp trimming at Q25, assembled clones with MiXCR and retained in-frame beta chains. Records with the same CDR3 protein are collapsed into one entry carrying the most frequent genes and DNA. The V and J calls reflect TCRdb's pipeline rather than the authors' work. This sample comprises roughly 610,000 distinct CDR3 sequences, about 16% of them detected only once. Around 12% of the sample is taken by the ten largest.

This clonotype appeared many times. Its antigen is currently not known. No base qualities exist here, and no much larger clone lies one base off it. Per the publication, the time point label means: newly diagnosed GD, antithyroid drugs for less than 3 months. RNA was extracted from PBMCs in TRIzol for both TCR sequencing and RNA sequencing. The diagnosis of Graves' disease followed American Thyroid Association guidelines. Patients for the study were recruited at an endocrinology department in Xi'an, China. Each patient gave 8.5 to 9.5 milliliters of peripheral blood, collected in an EDTA anticoagulant tube. Ficoll Paque Plus density gradient separation was used to isolate PBMCs, and no additional T cell sorting was done. An Agilent 2100 Bioanalyzer and agarose gel were used to check RNA quality, while a NanoDrop 2000 measured RNA concentration. These data were also filed under a second study, of T cells in Graves' hyperthyroidism and ophthalmopathy. The second investigation adds: Stable Graves' hyperthyroidism was defined as no progression to ophthalmopathy during 18 months of follow-up. Hyperthyroidism patients were aged 18 to 65 years and newly diagnosed, with disease duration of less than 2 months. Patients with uncontrolled infections, other autoimmune diseases, pregnancy or lactation were excluded. Diagnoses were established on the basis of clinical symptoms, serum thyroxine and TRAb, thyroid ultrasound, and orbital computed tomography. The TCR CDR3 was subjected to a first round of RT-PCR using the HTBI primer set and the Qiagen OneStep RT-PCR kit. Most expanded thyroid clonotypes (frequency above 0.001) were also detected in blood, suggesting blood repertoires may reflect thyroid immune responses. A 13 V-J signature model separated ophthalmopathy from stable hyperthyroidism, with around 91% sensitivity and approximately 81% specificity in cross-validation and 80%/75% in testing. In validation, the model predicted progression to ophthalmopathy with 55% to 71% sensitivity and 72% to 85% specificity, a median of 6.5 months before onset. To identify TCR V-J signatures that set the groups apart, the researchers used a discovery cohort of about a hundred patients, made up of approximately 43 with Graves' ophthalmopathy and 57 with stable Graves' hyperthyroidism. Whether ophthalmopathy could be predicted prospectively was tested in an independent validation cohort made up of under 20 hyperthyroidism patients plus 17 patients who later progressed to ophthalmopathy. The 85 to 100 discovery patients were divided at random into training and test sets in a 7:3 ratio. In addition, the study compared T-cell repertoires in thyroid tissue and in blood from about 6 Graves' hyperthyroidism patients. Following sampling, methimazole starting at 30 mg daily was given to hyperthyroidism patients, and high-dose intravenous methylprednisolone was given to ophthalmopathy patients. Libraries were constructed in a second round of multiplex PCR, after which size selection and purification were performed. Paired-end sequencing of the libraries was performed with 100 bp reads on an Illumina HiSeq2000. Raw data were processed with SOAPnuke, discarding reads with adapters, uncalled bases, mean Phred below 15, or no exact constant-primer or identifier match. COPE v1.2.5 was used to merge high-quality paired reads, and clonotypes were defined as unique nucleotide sequences. MiTCR v1.1 was used to align the clonotypes against IMGT TRBV, TRBD and TRBJ reference segments. Only V-J combinations with frequency above 0.0001, covering roughly 99% of repertoires, were analysed. A TCS score was defined as the ratio of F50 (clonal expansion) to E x V (chaos), with BLOSUM62-based TCRdist applied between CDR3 peptides within each V-J. Welch's t-statistics and random forest reduced approximately 520 V-J features to 13, which were used in a naive Bayes classifier (R e1071). Sample size was not statistically predetermined, and blinding of investigators to group allocation was not performed. The paper describes TCR Vbeta CDR3 sequencing of 135 peripheral blood samples, made up of 43 ophthalmopathy patients, 70 to 75 hyperthyroidism patients and approximately 17 progressor patients.

The receptor chain draws on TRBV5-1 and TRBJ2-7; TRBD2 matches 7 bases in the middle. The clonotype originates from a man aged 18 to 35 with Graves disease. Donor details come from another sample of the same person, matched by shared clones. The source material was peripheral blood mononuclear cells (PBMCs), sampled at new diagnosis, from a patient treated with antithyroid drugs. This receptor carries the CDR3 CASSGRGGIGDEQYF. The bases read TGCGCCAGCAGCGGGAGGGGCGGGATAGGCGACGAGCAGTACTTC.